The 14 T cell receptor beta chains reported below all come from one sample, sequenced in a study of control samples from healthy donors and cancer patients. Data came from immunoSEQ multiplex PCR; TCRdb stores just in-frame clones and leaves some out. The data contain 150,000 or so clones, just over 90% of them singletons. Source material: blood. These receptors were obtained from a woman aged 55-70 years in good health.

The chain links TRBV10-3 to TRBJ2-7, with D perhaps assigned TRBD1 or TRBD2 (5 bases each). Trimming took off 4 bases at V and 5 bases at J, with 24 bases between the two ends. The CDR3 spans 17 residues. Germline values: CDR1 ENHRY, CDR2 SYGVKD. The CDR3 reads CAISGTMSGRWMDEQYF. CDR3 nucleotide sequence: TGTGCCATCAGTGGAACAATGTCGGGACGATGGATGGACGAGCAGTACTTC.

The genes are TRBV19 and TRBJ1-5; D possibly corresponds to TRBD1 (5 bases). The ends were cut back, 4 bases at V and 9 bases at J, with 28 bases in the middle. CDR3 size: 18 residues. Per the germline V gene, CDR1 is LNHDA and CDR2 is SQIVND (reference sequence). The CDR3 spells CASSNSSGWGSPYLPQHF. In DNA, the CDR3 is TGTGCCAGTAGTAACTCTTCAGGGTGGGGTTCCCCTTACCTGCCCCAGCATTTT.

The J gene is TRBJ1-5, the V gene TRBV2; TRBD1 might be the D (5 bases). Trimming stripped 3 bases from V and 2 bases from J, with 8 bases between. This CDR3 contains 14 residues. CDR1 and CDR2 from the germline V gene are SNHLY and FYNNEI. This CDR3 reads CASSEMTGNQPQHF. The DNA of the CDR3 is TGTGCCAGCAGTGAGATGACAGGCAATCAGCCCCAGCATTTT.

The rearrangement uses TRBV27 and TRBJ1-5; D is unresolved. This CDR3 has 14 amino acids. The V end was cut by 8 bases, the J end by 0 bases, with 11 bases between. From germline, CDR1 is MNHEY and CDR2 SMNVEV (reference sequence). Here the CDR3 DNA reads TGTGCCAGCTCGGCAGGTAATAGCAATCAGCCCCAGCATTTT. Its protein is CASSAGNSNQPQHF.

This clone has a handful of counts. The chain joins TRBV11-2 to TRBJ1-3; no firm D call. V was clipped by 5 bases and J by 0 bases, with 11 bases between them. Germline V gene sequence: CDR1 SGHAT, CDR2 FQNNGV. This CDR3 is built from 15 residues. CDR3 coding DNA: TGTGCCAGCAGCGAAGGACGGAACTCTGGAAACACCATATATTTT. Its protein is CASSEGRNSGNTIYF.

The chain carries TRBV18 and TRBJ1-4, with a tentative D call TRBD1 (5 bases). Per the germline V gene, CDR1 is KGHSH and CDR2 is LQKENI. The ends were cut back, 2 bases at V and 7 bases at J, with 8 bases in the middle. This CDR3 region has 13 residues. The CDR3 region is CASSPGTGEKLFF. CDR3 nucleotides: TGTGCCAGCTCACCAGGGACGGGTGAAAAACTGTTTTTT. Variable domain in full (rest from reference TRBV18 and TRBJ1-4): NAGVMQNPRHLVRRRGQEARLRCSPMKGHSHVYWYRQLPEEGLKFMVYLQKENIIDESGMPKERFSAEFPKEGPSILRIQQVVRGDSAAYFCASSPGTGEKLFFGSGTQLSVL.

The chain recombines TRBV12-3 or TRBV12-4 with TRBJ1-2, with TRBD1 matching over 7 bases. V shed 6 bases and J 5 bases; nucleotides not matched to a gene: 6. The CDR3 is 13 amino acids. In DNA form, the CDR3 reads TGTGCCAGCAGCCGGGGACAGAGGTATGGCTACACCTTC. It yields the protein CASSRGQRYGYTF.

The chain is built from TRBV7-9 and TRBJ1-2, with unresolved D. V was pared by 3 bases and J by 1 base, with 12 bases between. This CDR3 contains 15 residues. Germline CDR1 and CDR2: SEHNR and FQNEAQ (reference sequence). In DNA form, the CDR3 reads TGTGCCAGCAGCTTGTACAGCCGCTTTAACTATGGCTACACCTTC. Its translation: CASSLYSRFNYGYTF.

This clone has a single count. The genes are TRBV19 and TRBJ2-2; D is possibly TRBD1 (5 bases). Germline CDR1 LNHDA, CDR2 SQIVND (reference sequence). The CDR3 spans 16 residues. Trimming cost V 3 bases and J 0 bases, with 11 bases left between them. CDR3 nucleotides: TGTGCCAGTAGTATCTCAGGCAGGGCGAACACCGGGGAGCTGTTTTTT. It codes for CASSISGRANTGELFF.

As to this clone: At one boundary the junction diverges from the germline segment, which might be a read error. The gene calls are TRBV6-1 and TRBJ1-1, with a tentative D call TRBD1 (6 bases). The CDR3 contains 12 residues. Germline V CDR1 and CDR2: MNHNS, SASEGT. The chain's CDR3 is CASGDRRTEAFF. In nucleotides, the CDR3 is TGTGCCAGCGGTGACAGGAGAACTGAAGCTTTCTTT.

The chain carries TRBV6-5 and TRBJ2-5; D possibly matches TRBD1 or TRBD2 (5 bases each). Germline lookup yields CDR1 MNHEY and CDR2 SVGAGI. The CDR3 length is 15 residues. V was clipped by 2 bases and J by 7 bases, with 17 bases between them. The CDR3 loop is CASSYPEAGFVTQYF. CDR3 DNA sequence: TGTGCCAGCAGTTACCCGGAGGCAGGGTTTGTGACCCAGTACTTC.

The chain recombines TRBV29-1 with TRBJ1-1; a weak D match, TRBD1 (5 bases). Looked up from germline, CDR1 is SQVTM and CDR2 is ANQGSEA. With 3 bases removed from V and 1 base from J, the gap between germline ends came to 12 bases. The CDR3 runs to 14 residues. CDR3: CSVDRDPGNTEAFF. The DNA for the CDR3 is TGCAGCGTTGACCGGGACCCCGGGAACACTGAAGCTTTCTTT.

The genes are TRBV5-1 and TRBJ1-2; TRBD1 matches at 10 bases. The CDR3 consists of 14 residues. The germline V gene encodes CDR1 SGHRS and CDR2 YFSETQ. V shed 4 bases and J 7 bases; nucleotides not matched to a gene: 7. In DNA form, the CDR3 reads TGCGCCAGCAGCGCGGGGACAGGGGAAGGTGGCTACACCTTC. This encodes CASSAGTGEGGYTF.

This clone showed up just a few times. J is TRBJ2-1 and V is TRBV4-2, with 9 bases that match TRBD1. The germline gives CDR1 LGHNA, CDR2 YNFKEQ. Trimming removed 2 bases from V and 3 bases from J; junction bases left unmatched: 5. There are 16 residues in the CDR3. The CDR3 DNA is TGTGCCAGCAGCCAAACACAGGGGGCATACTACAATGAGCAGTTCTTC. Protein: CASSQTQGAYYNEQFF.